The rows below give T cell receptor beta chains drawn from one sample of a study of T cell changes during pregnancy in multiple sclerosis. The method was immunoSEQ multiplex PCR; TCRdb's version includes in-frame clones alone and lacks a portion of them. The sample shows roughly 34,000 clones, about 92% of them seen only once. This specimen consisted of CD4+ T cells from peripheral blood mononuclear cells, obtained in the second trimester of pregnancy. These receptors came from a female donor in good health, enrolled as a control in a pregnancy study. Both conserved end residues are trimmed from each CDR3. Each record gives: V gene, J gene, CDR3 protein.

>TRBV7-9|TRBJ2-7
ASSLVAGGGEQY
>TRBV6-4|TRBJ2-3
ASRRTSGSSDTQY
>TRBV29-1|TRBJ1-1
SVDRTGFGTEAF
>TRBV9|-
ASSVETAKPYEQY
>TRBV19|TRBJ2-1
ASIPAGGAYEQF
>TRBV5-6|TRBJ1-5
ASSSRGRGEGIGQPQH
>TRBV6-1|TRBJ2-1
ASTPRGGVNNEQF
>TRBV5-8|TRBJ1-2
ASSLGGTDGYT
>TRBV27|TRBJ2-1
ASNTGGFYNEQF
>TRBV5-6|TRBJ1-2
ASSPNRGAYGYT
>TRBV5-6|-
ASSLTSYEQY
>TRBV11-2|TRBJ2-1
ASSFGQGSYNEQF
>TRBV7-2|TRBJ2-5
ASSYWTGGQETQY
>TRBV11-2|TRBJ2-3
ASSLGLAGLDTQY
>TRBV14|TRBJ1-2
ASSQDRGGGYT
>TRBV27|TRBJ1-2
ASSFTGGGGYT
>TRBV2|TRBJ1-1
ASREQEAF
>TRBV27|TRBJ1-1
ASSLSGGSEAF
>TRBV5-1|-
ASSPDSTYDEQY
>TRBV4-1|TRBJ2-1
ASSQDGERDNEQF
>TRBV5-1|TRBJ2-5
ASSTTGALGETQY
>TRBV2|TRBJ2-1
ASSEEPWRSGAGAYNEQF
>TRBV7-2|TRBJ2-3
ASSLSPRREADTQY
>TRBV30|TRBJ2-2
ASPASGRADTGELF
>TRBV4-3|TRBJ2-6
ASSQESNRGFGANVLT
>TRBV21-1|TRBJ1-3
ASNTNGDLPGNTIY
>TRBV2|TRBJ2-5
ASSEDGGQKETQY
>TRBV4-2|TRBJ2-5
ASSLETSLAGGETQY
>TRBV29-1|TRBJ2-1
SGGLAGVNNEQF
>TRBV5-1|TRBJ2-1
ASSLSGVSYNEQF
>TRBV6-1|TRBJ1-4
ASRRTGNEKLF
>TRBV29-1|TRBJ1-1
SVRGQGDTEAF
>TRBV27|TRBJ1-4
ASSRRGRPATNEKLF
>TRBV5-4|TRBJ2-1
ASSRTDYNEQF
>TRBV2|TRBJ1-5
ASSSPGLWGNQPQH
>TRBV6-5|TRBJ1-4
ASRTTGEKLF
>TRBV5-1|TRBJ2-5
ASSSSGGSLRETQY
>TRBV30|TRBJ1-2
AWRGGWQGGYT
>TRBV27|TRBJ2-7
ASGRTGGYEQY
>TRBV19|TRBJ2-3
ASSCTSGGRTDTQY
>TRBV7-9|TRBJ1-1
ASSLAGGKNTEAF
>TRBV12-5|TRBJ2-7
ASGPGTGDYEQY
>TRBV10-1|TRBJ1-1
ASSHGGDTEAF
>TRBV11-2|TRBJ1-5
ASSSGESGYQPQH
>TRBV5-6|TRBJ2-2
ASSLGGGSANTGELF
>TRBV19|TRBJ1-4
ASSIRGQGFEKLF
>TRBV10-3|TRBJ1-1
AISEGEIISEAF
>TRBV10-2|TRBJ1-6
ASSERSSYNSPLH
>TRBV12-5|TRBJ2-1
ASGFSITFNSYNEQF